This T cell receptor (beta chain) was identified during a study of blood T cell repertoires in COVID-19. Study summary: Samples taken during acute and convalescent COVID-19 were collected in the United States, Italy and Spain.

The data were produced by immunoSEQ multiplex PCR, yet TCRdb's version contains in-frame clones alone and is incomplete. The sample has roughly 180,000 clones; around 82% are singletons. The V and J ends lost 0 bases and 8 bases respectively, with 11 bases between them. Germline CDR1 and CDR2: SGHRS and YFSETQ. The CDR3 is made up of 14 amino acids. Cohorts were based on clinical histories the participants reported. This sequence was found in a man aged 40-55 years who had recovered from COVID-19. This chain links TRBV5-1 with TRBJ1-4, with D unclear. The sample was PBMCs or T cells enriched from blood (not recorded which). CDR3 bases: TGCGCCAGCAGCTTGGAAGGCGGCTTCGAAAAACTGTTTTTT. It is translated as CASSLEGGFEKLFF. The entire variable domain, with the rest obtained from reference TRBV5-1 and TRBJ1-4, is as follows: KAGVTQTPRYLIKTRGQQVTLSCSPISGHRSVSWYQQTPGQGLQFLFEYFSETQRNKGNFPGRFSGRQFSNSRSEMNVSTLELGDSALYLCASSLEGGFEKLFFGSGTQLSVL.